The text below deals with one TCR beta chain. The sample belongs to a study of blood T cell repertoires in COVID-19. Background on the study: Nucleic acid was either cDNA or gDNA, and it came from T cells, B-cell-depleted T cells, or PBMCs.

Repertoires were generated with immunoSEQ multiplex PCR, while TCRdb's copy carries only in-frame clones and drops some. The repertoire has some 160,000 clones, 83% of them found once; the top ten carry less than 2%. Source material: peripheral blood. This sequence was found in a human donor in a cohort sampled during active COVID-19.

The CDR3 sequence is CSAGRAGEQYF. The CDR3 DNA reads as TGCAGTGCGGGGAGAGCTGGCGAGCAGTACTTC. The V call is TRBV20-1, the J call TRBJ2-7; weak D call: TRBD2 (5 bases). From germline, CDR1 is DFQATT and CDR2 SNEGSKA (reference sequence). The CDR3 length is 11 residues. V lost 6 bases and J lost 6, with 12 bases in between.